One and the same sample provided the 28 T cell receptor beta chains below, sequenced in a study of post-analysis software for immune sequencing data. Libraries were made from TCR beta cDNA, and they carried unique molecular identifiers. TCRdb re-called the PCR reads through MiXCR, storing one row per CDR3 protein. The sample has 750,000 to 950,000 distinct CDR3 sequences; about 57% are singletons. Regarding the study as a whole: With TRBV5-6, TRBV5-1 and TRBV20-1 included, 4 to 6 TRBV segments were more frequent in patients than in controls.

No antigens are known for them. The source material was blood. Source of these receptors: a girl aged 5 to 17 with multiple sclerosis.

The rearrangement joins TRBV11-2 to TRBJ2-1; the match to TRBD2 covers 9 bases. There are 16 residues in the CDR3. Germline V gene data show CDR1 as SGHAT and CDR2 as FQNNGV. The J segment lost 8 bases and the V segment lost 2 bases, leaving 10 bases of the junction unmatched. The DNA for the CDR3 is TGTGCCAGCAGCTTATTAGTCCTAGCGGGATTCGATGAGCAGTTCTTC. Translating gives CASSLLVLAGFDEQFF.

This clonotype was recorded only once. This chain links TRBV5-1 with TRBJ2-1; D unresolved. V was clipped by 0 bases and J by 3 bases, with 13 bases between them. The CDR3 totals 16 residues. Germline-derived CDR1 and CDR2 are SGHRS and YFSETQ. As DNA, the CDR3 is TGCGCCAGCAGCTTGGAGGTTTCCCTCGTCTACAATGAGCAGTTCTTC. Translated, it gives CASSLEVSLVYNEQFF.

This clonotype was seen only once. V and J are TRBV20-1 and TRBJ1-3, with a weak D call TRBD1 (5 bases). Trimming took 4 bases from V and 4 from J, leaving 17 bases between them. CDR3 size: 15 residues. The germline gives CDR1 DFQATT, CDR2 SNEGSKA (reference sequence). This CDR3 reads CSATSDNIAGNTIYF. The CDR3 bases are TGCAGTGCTACCTCGGACAATATTGCGGGAAACACCATATATTTT.

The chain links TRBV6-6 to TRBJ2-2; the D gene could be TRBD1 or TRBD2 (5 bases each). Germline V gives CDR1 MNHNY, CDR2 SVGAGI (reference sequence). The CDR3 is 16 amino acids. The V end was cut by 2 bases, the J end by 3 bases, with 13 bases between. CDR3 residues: CASSYIGTGYTGELFF. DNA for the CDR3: TGTGCCAGCAGTTACATTGGGACGGGGTACACCGGGGAGCTGTTTTTT.

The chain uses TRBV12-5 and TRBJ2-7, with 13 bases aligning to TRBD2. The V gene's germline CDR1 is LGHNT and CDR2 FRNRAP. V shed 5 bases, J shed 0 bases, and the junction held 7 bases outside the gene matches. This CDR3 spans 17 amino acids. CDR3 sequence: CASGQTSGGPDSYEQYF. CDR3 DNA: TGTGCTAGTGGTCAGACTAGCGGGGGGCCCGACTCCTACGAGCAGTACTTC.

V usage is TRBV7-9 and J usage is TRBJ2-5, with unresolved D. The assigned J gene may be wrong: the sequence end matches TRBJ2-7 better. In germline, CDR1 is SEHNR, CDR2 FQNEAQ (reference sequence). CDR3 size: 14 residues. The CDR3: CASSPARISYEQYF. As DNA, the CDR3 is TGTGCCAGCAGCCCTGCCAGGATCTCCTACGAGCAGTACTTC.

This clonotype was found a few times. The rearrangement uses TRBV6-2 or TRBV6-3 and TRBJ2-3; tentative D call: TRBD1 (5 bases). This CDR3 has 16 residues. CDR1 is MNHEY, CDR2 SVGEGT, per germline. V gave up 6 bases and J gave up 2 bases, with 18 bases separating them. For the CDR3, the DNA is TGTGCCAGCAGACGCATTACAGGCCACTTCACAGATACGCAGTATTTT. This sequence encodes CASRRITGHFTDTQYF.

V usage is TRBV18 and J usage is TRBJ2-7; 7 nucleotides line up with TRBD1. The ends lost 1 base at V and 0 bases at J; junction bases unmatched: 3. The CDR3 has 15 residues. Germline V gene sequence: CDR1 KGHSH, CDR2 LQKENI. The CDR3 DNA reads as TGTGCCAGCTCACCACTCCCAGGGGGCTCCTACGAGCAGTACTTC. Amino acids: CASSPLPGGSYEQYF.

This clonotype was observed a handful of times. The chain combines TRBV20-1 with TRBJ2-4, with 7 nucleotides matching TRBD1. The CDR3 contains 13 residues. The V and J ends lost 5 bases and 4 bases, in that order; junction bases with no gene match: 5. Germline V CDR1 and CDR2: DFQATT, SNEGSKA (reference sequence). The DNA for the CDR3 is TGCAGTGCTCCAGGGACAGTAAAAAACATTCAGTACTTC. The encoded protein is CSAPGTVKNIQYF.

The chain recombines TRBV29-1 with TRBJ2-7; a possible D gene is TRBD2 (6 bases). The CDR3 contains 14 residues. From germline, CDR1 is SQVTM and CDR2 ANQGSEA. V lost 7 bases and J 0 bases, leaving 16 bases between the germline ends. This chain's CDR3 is CSAAGGTSSYEQYF. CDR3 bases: TGCAGCGCTGCGGGCGGGACGAGCTCCTACGAGCAGTACTTC.

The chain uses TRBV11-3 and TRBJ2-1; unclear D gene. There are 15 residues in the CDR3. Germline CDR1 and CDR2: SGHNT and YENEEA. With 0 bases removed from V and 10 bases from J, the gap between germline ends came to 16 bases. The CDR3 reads CASSLDPLREGEQFF. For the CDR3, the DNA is TGTGCCAGCAGCTTAGACCCCCTTAGGGAAGGGGAGCAGTTCTTC.

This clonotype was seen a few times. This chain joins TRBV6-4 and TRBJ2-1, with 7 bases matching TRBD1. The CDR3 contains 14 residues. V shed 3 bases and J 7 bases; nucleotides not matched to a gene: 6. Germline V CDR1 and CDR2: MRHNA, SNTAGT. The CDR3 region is CASSDPTGKNEQFF. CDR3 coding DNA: TGTGCCAGCAGTGATCCGACAGGGAAAAATGAGCAGTTCTTC.

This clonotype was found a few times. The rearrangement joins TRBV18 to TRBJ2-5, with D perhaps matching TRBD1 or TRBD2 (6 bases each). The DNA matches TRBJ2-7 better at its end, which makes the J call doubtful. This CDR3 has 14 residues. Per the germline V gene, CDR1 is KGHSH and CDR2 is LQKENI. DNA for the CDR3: TGTGCCAGCTCACCGCGAGGGGGAGGATACGAGCAGTACTTC. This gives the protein CASSPRGGGYEQYF.

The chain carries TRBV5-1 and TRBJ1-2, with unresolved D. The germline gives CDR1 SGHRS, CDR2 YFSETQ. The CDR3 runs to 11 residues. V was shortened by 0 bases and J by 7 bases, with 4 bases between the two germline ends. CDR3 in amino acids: CASSLDRGYTF. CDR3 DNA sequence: TGCGCCAGCAGCTTGGACCGTGGCTACACCTTC.

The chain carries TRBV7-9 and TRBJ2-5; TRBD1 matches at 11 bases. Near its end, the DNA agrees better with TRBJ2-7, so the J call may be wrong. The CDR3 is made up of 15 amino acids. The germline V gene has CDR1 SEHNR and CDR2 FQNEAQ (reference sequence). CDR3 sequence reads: CASSTSGQGGHEQYF. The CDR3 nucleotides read TGTGCCAGCAGCACCTCGGGACAGGGGGGGCACGAGCAGTACTTC.

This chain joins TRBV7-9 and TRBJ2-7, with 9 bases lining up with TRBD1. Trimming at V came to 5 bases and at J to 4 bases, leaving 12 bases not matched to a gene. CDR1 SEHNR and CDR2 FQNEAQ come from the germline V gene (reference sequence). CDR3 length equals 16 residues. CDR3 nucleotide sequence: TGTGCCAGCAGCCTCCCACCGGGACAGGGTCCGTACGAGCAGTACTTC. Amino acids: CASSLPPGQGPYEQYF. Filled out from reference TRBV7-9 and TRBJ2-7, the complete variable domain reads DTGVSQNPRHKITKRGQNVTFRCDPISEHNRLYWYRQTLGQGPEFLTYFQNEAQLEKSRLLSDRFSAERPKGSFSTLEIQRTEQGDSAMYLCASSLPPGQGPYEQYFGPGTRLTVT.

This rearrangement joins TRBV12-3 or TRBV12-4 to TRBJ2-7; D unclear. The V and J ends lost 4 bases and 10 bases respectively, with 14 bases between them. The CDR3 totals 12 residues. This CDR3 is CASSSVKDPQYF. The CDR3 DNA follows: TGTGCCAGCAGTTCCGTTAAGGACCCCCAGTACTTC.

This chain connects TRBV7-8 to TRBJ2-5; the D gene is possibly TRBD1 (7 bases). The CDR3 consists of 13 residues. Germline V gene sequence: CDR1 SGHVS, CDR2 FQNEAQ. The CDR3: CATRPAGGETQYF. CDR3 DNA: TGTGCAACCAGACCGGCAGGGGGGGAGACCCAGTACTTC.

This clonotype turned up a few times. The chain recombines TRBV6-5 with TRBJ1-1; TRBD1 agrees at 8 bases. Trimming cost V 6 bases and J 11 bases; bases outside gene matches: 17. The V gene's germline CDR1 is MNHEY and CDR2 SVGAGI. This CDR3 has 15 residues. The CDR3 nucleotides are TGTGCCAGCAGCCCCCAGGGACAGGCGGGATCGGGGGCTTTCTTT. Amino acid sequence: CASSPQGQAGSGAFF.

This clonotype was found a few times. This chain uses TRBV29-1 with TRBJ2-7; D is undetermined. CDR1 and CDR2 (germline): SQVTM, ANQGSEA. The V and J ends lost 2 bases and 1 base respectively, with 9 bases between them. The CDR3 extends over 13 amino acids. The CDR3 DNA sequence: TGCAGCGTTGAACATTCCCAATCCTACGAGCAGTACTTC. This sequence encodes CSVEHSQSYEQYF.

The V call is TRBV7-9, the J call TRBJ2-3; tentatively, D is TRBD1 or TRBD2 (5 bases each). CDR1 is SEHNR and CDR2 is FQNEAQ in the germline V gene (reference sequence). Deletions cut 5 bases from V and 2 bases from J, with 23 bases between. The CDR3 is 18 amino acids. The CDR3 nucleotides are TGTGCCAGCAGCAAAACGCAAATCCCGGGACCTGACACAGATACGCAGTATTTT. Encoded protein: CASSKTQIPGPDTDTQYF.

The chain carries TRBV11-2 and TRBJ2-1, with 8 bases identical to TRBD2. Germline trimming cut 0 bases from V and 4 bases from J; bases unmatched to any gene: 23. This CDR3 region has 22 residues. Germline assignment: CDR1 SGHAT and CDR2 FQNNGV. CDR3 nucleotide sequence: TGTGCCAGCAGCTTAGACAGGTTTCGGCGGGAGGCCTTACGGGGCACATACAATGAGCAGTTCTTC. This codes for CASSLDRFRREALRGTYNEQFF.

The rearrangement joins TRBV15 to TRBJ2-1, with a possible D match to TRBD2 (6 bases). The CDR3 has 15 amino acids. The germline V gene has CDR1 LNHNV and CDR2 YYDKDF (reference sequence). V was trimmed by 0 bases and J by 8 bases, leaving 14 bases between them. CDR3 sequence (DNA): TGTGCCACCAGCAGAGATTCCGGGACTGGCGATGAGCAGTTCTTC. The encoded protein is CATSRDSGTGDEQFF.

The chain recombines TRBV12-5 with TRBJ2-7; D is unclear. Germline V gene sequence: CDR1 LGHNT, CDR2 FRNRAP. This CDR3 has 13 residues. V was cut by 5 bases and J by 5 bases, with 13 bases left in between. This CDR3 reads CASGPPPDHEQYF. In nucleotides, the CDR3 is TGTGCTAGTGGTCCCCCACCGGACCACGAGCAGTACTTC. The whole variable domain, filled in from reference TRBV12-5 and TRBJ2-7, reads DARVTQTPRHKVTEMGQEVTMRCQPILGHNTVFWYRQTMMQGLELLAYFRNRAPLDDSGMPKDRFSAEMPDATLATLKIQPSEPRDSAVYFCASGPPPDHEQYFGPGTRLTVT.

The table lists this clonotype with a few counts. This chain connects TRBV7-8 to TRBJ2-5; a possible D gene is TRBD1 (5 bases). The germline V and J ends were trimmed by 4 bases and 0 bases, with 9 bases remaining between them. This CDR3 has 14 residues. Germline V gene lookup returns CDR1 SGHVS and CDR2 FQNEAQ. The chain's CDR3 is CASSSDRYQETQYF. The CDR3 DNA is TGTGCCAGCAGCTCCGACAGATACCAAGAGACCCAGTACTTC.

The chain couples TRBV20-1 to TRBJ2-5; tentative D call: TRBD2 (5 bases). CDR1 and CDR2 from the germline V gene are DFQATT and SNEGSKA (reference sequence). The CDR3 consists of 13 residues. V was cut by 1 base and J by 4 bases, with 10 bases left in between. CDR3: CSARGESPETQYF. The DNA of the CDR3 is TGCAGTGCTAGAGGGGAGTCCCCAGAGACCCAGTACTTC.

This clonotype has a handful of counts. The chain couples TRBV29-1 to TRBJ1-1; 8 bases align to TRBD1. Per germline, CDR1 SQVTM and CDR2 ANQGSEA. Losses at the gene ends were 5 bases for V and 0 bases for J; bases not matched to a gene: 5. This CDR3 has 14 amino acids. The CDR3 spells CSVKSGQVNTEAFF. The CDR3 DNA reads TGCAGCGTTAAGTCGGGACAGGTGAACACTGAAGCTTTCTTT.

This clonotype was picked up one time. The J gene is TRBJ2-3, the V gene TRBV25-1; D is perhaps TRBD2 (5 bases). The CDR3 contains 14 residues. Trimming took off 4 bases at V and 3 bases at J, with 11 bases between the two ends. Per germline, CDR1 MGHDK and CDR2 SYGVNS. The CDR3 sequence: CASSVERGTDTQYF. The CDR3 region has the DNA TGTGCCAGCAGTGTCGAACGGGGAACAGATACGCAGTATTTT. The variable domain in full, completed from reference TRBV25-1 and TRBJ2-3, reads EADIYQTPRYLVIGTGKKITLECSQTMGHDKMYWYQQDPGMELHLIHYSYGVNSTEKGDLSSESTVSRIRTEHFPLTLESARPSHTSQYLCASSVERGTDTQYFGPGTRLTVL.